This T cell receptor beta chain was found in a study of response to subunit inactivated influenza vaccine. Each CDR3 protein gets one entry after TCRdb re-called the RT-PCR reads with MiXCR. The sample includes 300,000 to 350,000 distinct CDR3 sequences, around 22% of them seen just once. Germline loops: CDR1 DFQATT, CDR2 SNEGSKA (reference sequence). V was pared by 3 bases and J by 2 bases, with 7 bases of the junction left unmatched. The CDR3 contains 14 residues. The sequencing here drew on PBMCs from blood, taken about 20 months after vaccination. This TCR derives from a man between 50 and 69 years old who received an inactivated influenza vaccine. The chain couples TRBV20-1 to TRBJ2-7; 7 positions agree with TRBD1. The CDR3 DNA is TGCAGTGCTAGTGTGTGGACAGGAGCCTACGAGCAGTACTTC. This codes for CSASVWTGAYEQYF.